The 18 T cell receptor beta chains below come from one sample, sequenced in a study of blood T cell repertoires in COVID-19. Clones were read by immunoSEQ multiplex PCR, and TCRdb kept only the in-frame ones, dropping some. The data hold 200,000 to 300,000 clones, with approximately 80% observed a single time. Input material: peripheral blood. The receptors derive from a man in his 60s with acute or convalescent COVID-19.

This rearrangement joins TRBV19 to TRBJ2-3, with TRBD2 matching 8 bases. Looked up from germline, CDR1 is LNHDA and CDR2 is SQIVND (reference sequence). The CDR3 length is 14 residues. The V gene end was trimmed by 6 bases and the J gene end by 0 bases; junction bases not matched to a gene: 2. For the CDR3, the DNA is TGTGCCAGTAGGCGGGAGGCTAGCACAGATACGCAGTATTTT. Translation: CASRREASTDTQYF.

The chain combines TRBV2 with TRBJ1-5, with 9 bases identical to TRBD1. Germline V gene sequence: CDR1 SNHLY, CDR2 FYNNEI. The CDR3 consists of 15 residues. The J segment lost 2 bases and the V segment lost 9 bases, leaving 8 bases of the junction unmatched. This CDR3 is CASRTGESGNQPQHF. CDR3 in DNA: TGTGCCAGTCGGACAGGGGAGAGTGGCAATCAGCCCCAGCATTTT.

In the case of this clone: Other nucleotide sequences from this sample produce the same CDR3. CDR3 protein: CASSPRGNQETQYF. The DNA for the CDR3 is TGTGCCAGCTCTCCCAGGGGAAACCAAGAGACCCAGTACTTC. The chain recombines TRBV18 with TRBJ2-5; perhaps TRBD1 as D (6 bases). Germline V lookup: CDR1 KGHSH, CDR2 LQKENI. CDR3 length: 14 amino acids. V was cut by 6 bases and J by 0 bases, with 11 bases left in between.

This clone was recorded once. The J gene is TRBJ2-1, the V gene TRBV5-4; 8 bases agree with TRBD2. CDR1 is SGHNT and CDR2 is YYREEE in the germline V gene (reference sequence). Trimming took 3 bases from V and 6 from J; bases not matched to a gene: 11. The CDR3 consists of 16 residues. This CDR3 is CASSSQGLSGGNEQFF. The CDR3 nucleotides are TGTGCCAGCAGCTCCCAGGGTCTAAGCGGGGGCAATGAGCAGTTCTTC.

This clone has just one count. V gene TRBV5-1 combines with J gene TRBJ2-7, with a weak D call TRBD2 (5 bases). CDR3 size: 16 residues. Germline values: CDR1 SGHRS, CDR2 YFSETQ. Trimming pared 3 bases from V and 6 bases from J, leaving 22 bases between. In DNA form, the CDR3 reads TGCGCCAGCAGCTCAAAGAGCGGCCCATCTTCGGGCGAGCAGTACTTC. Protein product: CASSSKSGPSSGEQYF. The full variable domain, completed using reference TRBV5-1 and TRBJ2-7, is KAGVTQTPRYLIKTRGQQVTLSCSPISGHRSVSWYQQTPGQGLQFLFEYFSETQRNKGNFPGRFSGRQFSNSRSEMNVSTLELGDSALYLCASSSKSGPSSGEQYFGPGTRLTVT.

The genes are TRBV11-2 and TRBJ2-5, with a possible D match to TRBD2 (5 bases). CDR3 size: 16 residues. The germline CDR1 and CDR2 sequences are SGHAT and FQNNGV. V dropped 1 base and J dropped 1 base, with 13 bases sitting between them. Here the CDR3 DNA reads TGTGCCAGCAGCTTAGTTAGCCGGGGTCTCCAAGAGACCCAGTACTTC. Translated, it gives CASSLVSRGLQETQYF.

This clone was counted between two and nine times. The chain has TRBV5-1 and TRBJ2-2; the D gene is possibly TRBD1 (6 bases). This CDR3 region has 17 residues. Germline V lookup: CDR1 SGHRS, CDR2 YFSETQ. Trimming removed 9 bases at V and 0 bases at J, with 21 bases between. The CDR3 reads CATALMNQGPNTGELFF. The CDR3 nucleotides are TGCGCCACCGCTCTAATGAACCAGGGGCCGAACACCGGGGAGCTGTTTTTT.

This clone showed up just once. CDR3 coding DNA: TGTGCCTGGAGTCCCGGGGGCTCCTACGAGCAGTACTTC. Encoded protein: CAWSPGGSYEQYF. The V and J genes are TRBV30 and TRBJ2-7, with D perhaps matching TRBD2 (6 bases). V dropped 2 bases and J dropped 0 bases, with 8 bases sitting between them. This CDR3 region has 13 residues. Germline lookup yields CDR1 GTSNPN and CDR2 SVGIG (reference sequence).

This chain uses TRBV6-6 with TRBJ2-7; TRBD1 matches 9 bases. The germline V gene encodes CDR1 MNHNY and CDR2 SVGAGI (reference sequence). With V trimmed by 2 bases and J by 3 bases, 5 bases remained unmatched. This CDR3 region has 15 residues. For the CDR3, the DNA is TGTGCCAGCAGTTACCCTGGACAGGGGAACTACGAGCAGTACTTC. Amino acid sequence: CASSYPGQGNYEQYF.

This chain links TRBV2 with TRBJ2-1; 7 nucleotides match TRBD2. V was pared by 7 bases and J by 7 bases, with 10 bases of the junction left unmatched. Germline V gene sequence: CDR1 SNHLY, CDR2 FYNNEI. The CDR3 contains 14 residues. The CDR3 is CASNGLGYRNEQFF. CDR3 DNA: TGTGCCAGCAATGGACTAGGGTATAGGAATGAGCAGTTCTTC.

The chain has TRBV28 and TRBJ1-1; no firm D call. Germline V CDR1 and CDR2: MDHEN, SYDVKM. V shed 6 bases and J shed 0 bases, with 8 bases lying between them. This CDR3 spans 13 amino acids. The CDR3 DNA reads TGTGCCAGCAGGCAGGTGATGAACACTGAAGCTTTCTTT. Amino acid sequence: CASRQVMNTEAFF.

This chain connects TRBV10-1 to TRBJ1-2; perhaps TRBD1 as D (6 bases). The CDR3 extends over 15 amino acids. Germline CDR1 reads WNHNN; CDR2 reads SYGVQD (reference sequence). Trimming stripped 2 bases from V and 4 bases from J, with 14 bases between. This chain's CDR3 is CASSERGGTSYGYTF. CDR3 bases: TGCGCCAGCAGTGAGAGGGGGGGTACGAGCTATGGCTACACCTTC.

This clone has just a few counts. The chain joins TRBV9 to TRBJ1-6; weak D call: TRBD1 (5 bases). CDR1 and CDR2 (germline): SGDLS, YYNGEE. The CDR3 is 18 amino acids. Trimming left V 0 bases short and J 6 bases short, with 19 bases between. Written as DNA, the CDR3 is TGTGCCAGCAGCGTAGCCCCCCCCGGAGCAGGGTCTAATTCACCCCTCCACTTT. Protein sequence: CASSVAPPGAGSNSPLHF.

V is TRBV10-3 and J is TRBJ2-2; 7 nucleotides line up with TRBD1. The CDR3 has 15 amino acids. Germline CDR1 reads ENHRY; CDR2 reads SYGVKD. V lost 4 bases and J lost 4; bases outside the gene matches: 6. CDR3 residues: CAISGGGSGTGELFF. The CDR3 DNA sequence: TGTGCCATCAGTGGAGGGGGCTCGGGCACCGGGGAGCTGTTTTTT.

The sample holds a few counts of this clone. The rearrangement uses TRBV27 and TRBJ1-2; D remains unclear. Trimming pared 5 bases from V and 3 bases from J, leaving 25 bases between. Per germline, CDR1 MNHEY and CDR2 SMNVEV (reference sequence). The CDR3 consists of 18 residues. The CDR3, as DNA: TGTGCCAGCAGTGGCCCCGGGGTAGGGATAAAGAATTACTATGGCTACACCTTC. Translated, it gives CASSGPGVGIKNYYGYTF.

The chain has TRBV5-4 and TRBJ2-7; TRBD1 matches at 7 bases. Trimming took 4 bases from V and 7 from J; bases not matched to a gene: 5. This CDR3 region has 12 residues. The germline gives CDR1 SGHNT, CDR2 YYREEE (reference sequence). DNA of the CDR3: TGTGCCAGCAGCAAGGGGGCAATAGAGCAGTACTTC. This codes for CASSKGAIEQYF. Supplemented by reference TRBV5-4 and TRBJ2-7, the full variable domain reads ETGVTQSPTHLIKTRGQQVTLRCSSQSGHNTVSWYQQALGQGPQFIFQYYREEENGRGNFPPRFSGLQFPNYSSELNVNALELDDSALYLCASSKGAIEQYFGPGTRLTVT.

The chain joins TRBV20-1 to TRBJ1-2; no clear D. Trimming removed 4 bases at V and 6 bases at J, with 9 bases between. The V gene's germline CDR1 is DFQATT and CDR2 SNEGSKA (reference sequence). There are 11 residues in the CDR3. The CDR3 spells CSATDGDGYTF. The CDR3 DNA sequence: TGCAGTGCTACCGACGGGGATGGCTACACCTTC.

The chain carries TRBV5-1 and TRBJ2-3; the match to TRBD2 covers 9 bases. This CDR3 comprises 16 residues. J gave up 1 base and V 0 bases, and 3 bases lay outside the gene matches. The germline V gene has CDR1 SGHRS and CDR2 YFSETQ. In nucleotides, the CDR3 is TGCGCCAGCAGCTTGGGCGTAGCGGGAGGCACAGATACGCAGTATTTT. Translated, it gives CASSLGVAGGTDTQYF.